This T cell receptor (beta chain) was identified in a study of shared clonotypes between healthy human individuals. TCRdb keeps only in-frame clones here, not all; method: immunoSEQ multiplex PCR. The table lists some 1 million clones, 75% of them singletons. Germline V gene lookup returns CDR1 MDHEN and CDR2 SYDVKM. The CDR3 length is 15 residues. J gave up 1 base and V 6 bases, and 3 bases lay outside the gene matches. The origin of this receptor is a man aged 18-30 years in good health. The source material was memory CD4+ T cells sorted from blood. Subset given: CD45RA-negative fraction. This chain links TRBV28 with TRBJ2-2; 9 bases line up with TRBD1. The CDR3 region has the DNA TGTGCCAGCAGCAACAGGGGGCAGAACACCGGGGAGCTGTTTTTT. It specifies CASSNRGQNTGELFF. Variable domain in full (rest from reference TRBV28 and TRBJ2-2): DVKVTQSSRYLVKRTGEKVFLECVQDMDHENMFWYRQDPGLGLRLIYFSYDVKMKEKGDIPEGYSVSREKKERFSLILESASTNQTSMYLCASSNRGQNTGELFFGEGSRLTVL.